This passage covers 2 T cell receptor beta chains from one sample sequenced in a study of cytomegalovirus exposure and HLA in healthy donors. TCRdb keeps only in-frame clones here, not all; method: immunoSEQ multiplex PCR. Here the sample spans about 140,000 clones, approximately 84% being singletons. Sample: PBMCs. The receptors derive from a woman aged 30 to 39 in good health and CMV-seronegative.

This chain links TRBV11-3 with TRBJ1-1, with a tentative D call TRBD1 (5 bases). The CDR3 spans 13 residues. Germline CDR1 SGHNT, CDR2 YENEEA. The V and J ends lost 5 bases and 3 bases respectively, with 10 bases between them. CDR3 in amino acids: CASSTDSYTEAFF. The DNA of the CDR3 is TGTGCCAGCAGCACCGACAGTTACACTGAAGCTTTCTTT.

This CDR3 reads CASSQDQGKGYGYTF. The DNA of the CDR3 is TGCGCCAGCAGCCAAGATCAGGGCAAGGGGTATGGCTACACCTTC. The V and J genes are TRBV4-3 and TRBJ1-2; tentatively, D is TRBD1 (5 bases). Looked up from germline, CDR1 is LGHNA and CDR2 is YSLEER. The CDR3 length is 15 residues. Trimming took 0 bases from V and 5 from J, leaving 13 bases between them.